This TCR beta chain was retrieved from a study of beta chain features in type 1 diabetes. Of the isolated RNA, all was reverse transcribed, and so the sequenced material was expressed TCRB transcripts. Sequencing used immunoSEQ multiplex PCR; TCRdb keeps in-frame clones, though not all of them. The sample has 900,000 or so clones, under 20% seen once. Deletions cut 1 base from V and 10 bases from J, with 11 bases between. Germline V CDR1 and CDR2: DFQATT, SNEGSKA (reference sequence). The CDR3 sequence is 11 residues long. This clone was counted only a few times. The receptor was derived from a young woman in good health. Material for sequencing was naive CD4+ T cells from blood. This chain uses TRBV20-1 with TRBJ2-7; D is possibly TRBD1 (5 bases). The CDR3 DNA sequence: TGCAGTGCTAGAGGCATGACAGCACAGTACTTC. Translated: CSARGMTAQYF.